This T cell receptor beta chain was sequenced in a study of blood T cell repertoires in COVID-19. The overall study: Material from acute and convalescent COVID-19 was sourced from the United States, Italy and Spain. In each case, the material was cDNA or gDNA derived from T cells, B-cell-depleted T cells, or PBMCs.

This CDR3 has 16 amino acids. In germline, CDR1 is SNHLY, CDR2 FYNNEI. Trimming took off 4 bases at V and 4 bases at J, with 16 bases between the two ends. The authors' processing: For nucleated cells, counts were estimated from reference gene primer amplification. This table comes from immunoSEQ multiplex PCR, and its TCRdb copy is limited to in-frame clones, with some not included. The V and J calls and clone size were taken over from that table, and D and trimming were inferred from the DNA. The table records over 140,000 clones, roughly 80% of them present only once. Specimen: peripheral blood. This chain joins TRBV2 and TRBJ1-4; a weak D match, TRBD1 (6 bases). The receptor was isolated from a woman aged 50 to 60 with active or convalescent COVID-19. The CDR3 loop reads CASSALGGAFNEKLFF. Written as DNA, the CDR3 is TGTGCCAGCAGTGCCCTAGGGGGGGCGTTTAATGAAAAACTGTTTTTT.